The present T cell receptor beta chain was sequenced within a study of cytomegalovirus exposure and HLA in healthy donors. Primers for the PCR totalled 60 Vbeta and 13 Jbeta. Profiled with immunoSEQ multiplex PCR; TCRdb holds only in-frame clones, not every one. The data contain 130,000 to 150,000 clones, 79% of them singletons. On this clone: The antigen remains undetermined.

Looked up from germline, CDR1 is SEHNR and CDR2 is FQNEAQ (reference sequence). This CDR3 region has 11 residues. V shed 1 base and J shed 9 bases, with 7 bases lying between them. Study-wide findings and caveats: DRB1 had the most TCR associations and HLA-C the fewest, a later analysis found, with rates varying by HLA locus. Most CMV-associated TCR beta chains were later found to appear HLA-restricted. Across all donors, roughly uniform sequencing depth was an assumption of the presence/absence analyses.

This clonotype was sampled from a woman between 40 and 50 years old in good health and CMV-seropositive. Sequenced: PBMCs. The chain recombines TRBV7-9 with TRBJ2-7; D gene unclear. As DNA, the CDR3 is TGTGCCAGCAGCTTAGGTATTAGGCAGTACTTC. Translation: CASSLGIRQYF.